Each of the 2 T cell receptor beta chains below was sequenced from the same sample in a study of neurological immune-mediated disorders. TCRdb redid the calling of the 5' RACE reads with MiXCR, one entry per CDR3 protein. The sample holds 80,000 to 100,000 distinct CDR3 sequences, 3% to 4% seen once. Sequenced input: PBMCs. Source of these receptors: a woman between 50 and 59 years old with multiple sclerosis.

This clonotype was recorded at least ten times. The chain uses TRBV15 and TRBJ2-2, with 9 nucleotides matching TRBD2. The length of the CDR3 is 18 residues. V trimming: 0 bases; J trimming: 3 bases; junction bases outside the gene matches: 8. Germline CDR1 reads LNHNV; CDR2 reads YYDKDF (reference sequence). The CDR3 spells CATSREASGDPDTGELFF. CDR3 nucleotide sequence: TGTGCCACCAGCAGAGAGGCTAGCGGGGACCCAGACACCGGGGAGCTGTTTTTT.

The table lists this clonotype with many counts. J is TRBJ1-1 and V is TRBV20-1; weak D call: TRBD1 (6 bases). The CDR3 sequence is 14 residues long. Trimming cost V 5 bases and J 0 bases, with 13 bases left between them. CDR1 and CDR2 from the germline V gene are DFQATT and SNEGSKA (reference sequence). The CDR3 sequence is CSAATGTLNTEAFF. The CDR3 DNA reads as TGCAGTGCTGCCACCGGGACACTGAACACTGAAGCTTTCTTT.